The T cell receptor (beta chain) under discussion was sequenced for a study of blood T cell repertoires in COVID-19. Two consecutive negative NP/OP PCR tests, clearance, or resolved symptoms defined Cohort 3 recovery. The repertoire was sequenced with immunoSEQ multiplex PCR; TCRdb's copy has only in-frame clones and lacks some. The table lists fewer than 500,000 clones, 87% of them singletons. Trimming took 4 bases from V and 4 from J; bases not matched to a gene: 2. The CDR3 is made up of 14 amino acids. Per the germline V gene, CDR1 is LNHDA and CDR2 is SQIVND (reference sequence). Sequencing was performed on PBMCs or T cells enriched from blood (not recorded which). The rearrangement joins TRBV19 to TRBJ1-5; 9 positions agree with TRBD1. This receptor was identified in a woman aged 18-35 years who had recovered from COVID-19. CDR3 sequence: CASSTGTGNQPQHF. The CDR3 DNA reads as TGTGCCAGTAGTACGGGGACAGGGAATCAGCCCCAGCATTTT.